These 17 T cell receptor beta chains were sequenced from one sample in a study of blood T cell repertoires in COVID-19. The repertoire was sequenced with immunoSEQ multiplex PCR; TCRdb's copy has only in-frame clones and lacks some. The sample yields 25,000 to 35,000 clones, about 90% seen once. The sample was peripheral blood. The receptors shown here come from a human donor with active COVID-19. The donor label of this sample is uncertain.

The rearrangement uses TRBV29-1 and TRBJ1-3; D might be TRBD1 (5 bases). The germline CDR1 and CDR2 sequences are SQVTM and ANQGSEA. The CDR3 covers 14 residues. Trimming removed 6 bases at V and 0 bases at J, with 12 bases between. The CDR3 region has the DNA TGCAGCGTCTCAGGGAAGGGCTCTGGAAACACCATATATTTT. Encoded protein: CSVSGKGSGNTIYF.

This clone was counted a single time. The chain links TRBV9 to TRBJ1-1; possibly TRBD1 for D (5 bases). Germline assignment: CDR1 SGDLS and CDR2 YYNGEE. Trimming removed 4 bases from V and 3 bases from J, with 25 bases in between. This CDR3 has 18 residues. CDR3 sequence reads: CASSIPPLGGRVDTEAFF. The CDR3 DNA reads as TGTGCCAGCAGCATCCCCCCTCTTGGTGGCAGGGTGGACACTGAAGCTTTCTTT.

The rearrangement uses TRBV18 and TRBJ1-1; D is perhaps TRBD1 (6 bases). Germline V gene data show CDR1 as KGHSH and CDR2 as LQKENI. The length of the CDR3 is 13 residues. V dropped 2 bases and J dropped 6 bases, with 10 bases sitting between them. The CDR3: CASSPTTGPEAFF. The CDR3 region has the DNA TGTGCCAGCTCACCAACGACAGGCCCTGAAGCTTTCTTT.

This chain uses TRBV12-5 with TRBJ1-1; 9 bases agree with TRBD1. V lost 5 bases and J lost 9; bases outside the gene matches: 4. CDR1 is LGHNT and CDR2 is FRNRAP in the germline V gene. The CDR3 covers 12 residues. CDR3 protein: CASGPGQGKAFF. The DNA of the CDR3 is TGTGCTAGTGGTCCTGGACAGGGGAAAGCTTTCTTT.

The V call is TRBV28, the J call TRBJ1-3; D perhaps matches TRBD1 (6 bases). Trimming stripped 3 bases from V and 4 bases from J, with 19 bases between. The germline V gene has CDR1 MDHEN and CDR2 SYDVKM. This CDR3 is 17 amino acids long. In nucleotides, the CDR3 is TGTGCCAGCAGTTTCCCTCCTGACAGGCTACAGGGAAACACCATATATTTT. This encodes CASSFPPDRLQGNTIYF.

J is TRBJ2-7 and V is TRBV27; D might be TRBD1 (6 bases). This CDR3 is 14 amino acids long. Germline V gene lookup returns CDR1 MNHEY and CDR2 SMNVEV (reference sequence). V lost 2 bases to trimming and J lost 5 bases, with 13 bases between them. The chain's CDR3 is CASSLRQGFDEQYF. CDR3 bases: TGTGCCAGCAGTTTACGTCAGGGGTTCGACGAGCAGTACTTC.

The V and J genes are TRBV27 and TRBJ1-1, with TRBD1 identical over 8 bases. CDR3 length equals 14 residues. Trimming took 4 bases from V and 4 from J; bases not matched to a gene: 5. Germline lookup yields CDR1 MNHEY and CDR2 SMNVEV (reference sequence). The CDR3 coding sequence is TGTGCCAGCAGTTACAGGGGGTCTGGCACTGAAGCTTTCTTT. It codes for CASSYRGSGTEAFF.

The CDR3 region has the DNA TGTGCCAGCAGCCAAAGACTAGCGGGAAGTGCGGATACGCAGTATTTT. Protein sequence: CASSQRLAGSADTQYF. J is TRBJ2-3 and V is TRBV3-1 (or the pseudogene TRBV3-2), with 11 bases that match TRBD2. Trimming took 2 bases from V and 6 from J; bases not matched to a gene: 7. The CDR3 has 16 amino acids. In germline, CDR1 is LGHDT, CDR2 YNNKEL (reference sequence).

The count of this clone is one. This chain links TRBV7-2 with TRBJ1-1; 7 nucleotides agree with TRBD1. Germline V gives CDR1 SGHTA, CDR2 FQGNSA. The CDR3 contains 14 residues. After removal of 4 bases from V and 10 bases from J, the junction contained 12 bases not matched to a gene. CDR3 nucleotide sequence: TGTGCCAGCAGCTCGGTGGGACAGACCCTAGGAGCTTTCTTT. Translating gives CASSSVGQTLGAFF.

V and J are TRBV5-4 and TRBJ2-1; 16 positions match TRBD2. The CDR3 has 17 amino acids. V lost 4 bases and J lost 8; bases outside the gene matches: 9. Germline V CDR1 and CDR2: SGHNT, YYREEE (reference sequence). The CDR3 sequence: CASSTGTSGRAVYEQFF. CDR3 bases: TGTGCCAGCAGCACCGGGACTAGCGGGAGGGCCGTATATGAGCAGTTCTTC.

This rearrangement joins TRBV18 to TRBJ2-3, with 7 bases lining up with TRBD1. This CDR3 has 15 residues. Unmatched junction bases numbered 9, after V lost 5 bases and J lost 4 bases. Germline CDR1 KGHSH, CDR2 LQKENI. The CDR3 reads CASSVTGYKSDTQYF. In DNA, the CDR3 is TGTGCCAGCTCAGTGACAGGGTATAAGTCAGATACGCAGTATTTT.

This chain connects TRBV5-5 to TRBJ2-1; D gene unclear. The CDR3 extends over 12 amino acids. V was trimmed by 1 base and J by 12 bases, leaving 11 bases between them. Germline V CDR1 and CDR2: SGHKS, YYEKEE (reference sequence). CDR3 nucleotides: TGTGCCAGCAGCTTGTTCGGAGACGCGCAGTTCTTC. Amino acid sequence: CASSLFGDAQFF.

The count of this clone is one. The chain joins TRBV5-6 to TRBJ1-5; D is perhaps TRBD1 (5 bases). CDR1 SGHDT and CDR2 YYEEEE come from the germline V gene. The CDR3 spans 14 residues. V gave up 0 bases and J gave up 6 bases, with 10 bases separating them. This chain's CDR3 is CASSLGQIGQPQHF. Written as DNA, the CDR3 is TGTGCCAGCAGCTTGGGACAGATCGGTCAGCCCCAGCATTTT.

This chain connects TRBV19 to TRBJ2-7; TRBD2 agrees at 14 bases. With 1 base clipped from V and 1 base from J, the junction kept 3 bases outside the gene matches. Germline V gene sequence: CDR1 LNHDA, CDR2 SQIVND (reference sequence). The CDR3 runs 17 residues. In DNA form, the CDR3 reads TGTGCCAGTAGTATAGCCGGGACTAGCGGGAGTTCCTACGAGCAGTACTTC. As protein: CASSIAGTSGSSYEQYF.

In this sample, this clone turned up once. The rearrangement uses TRBV30 and TRBJ1-1; 7 bases align to TRBD1. Germline V gene lookup returns CDR1 GTSNPN and CDR2 SVGIG (reference sequence). The trim removed 5 bases at V and 0 bases at J, leaving 6 bases unmatched. The CDR3 has 14 amino acids. The CDR3 loop is CAWEATGLNTEAFF. CDR3 sequence (DNA): TGTGCCTGGGAAGCGACAGGGCTGAACACTGAAGCTTTCTTT.

In DNA, the CDR3 is TGTGCCAGCAGCGGGGGACTAGCGGGAGGTGGCTCCTACGAGCAGTACTTC. This codes for CASSGGLAGGGSYEQYF. This rearrangement joins TRBV13 to TRBJ2-7, with 15 positions matching TRBD2. In germline, CDR1 is PRHDT, CDR2 FYEKMQ (reference sequence). With V trimmed by 5 bases and J by 0 bases, 5 bases remained unmatched. This CDR3 is 17 amino acids long.

The V call is TRBV29-1, the J call TRBJ2-3, with 9 bases lining up with TRBD1. The CDR3 has 13 residues. The germline CDR1 and CDR2 sequences are SQVTM and ANQGSEA. The junction had 4 bases not matched to a gene; V was cut back by 5 bases and J by 4 bases. The CDR3 nucleotides read TGCAGCGTTTCGGGACAGGGTGCAGATACGCAGTATTTT. It specifies CSVSGQGADTQYF.